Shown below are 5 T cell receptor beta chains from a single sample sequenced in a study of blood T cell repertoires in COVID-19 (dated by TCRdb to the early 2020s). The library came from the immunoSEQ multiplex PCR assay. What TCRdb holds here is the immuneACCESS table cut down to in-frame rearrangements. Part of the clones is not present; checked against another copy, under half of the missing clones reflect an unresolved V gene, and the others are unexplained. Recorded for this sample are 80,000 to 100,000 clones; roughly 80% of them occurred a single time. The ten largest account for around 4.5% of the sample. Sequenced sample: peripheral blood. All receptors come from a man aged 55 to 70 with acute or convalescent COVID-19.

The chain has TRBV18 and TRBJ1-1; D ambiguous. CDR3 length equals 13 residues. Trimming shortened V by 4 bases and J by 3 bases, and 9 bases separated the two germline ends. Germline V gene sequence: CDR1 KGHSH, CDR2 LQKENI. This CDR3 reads CASSQRWDTEAFF. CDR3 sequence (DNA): TGTGCCAGCTCACAGCGGTGGGACACTGAAGCTTTCTTT.

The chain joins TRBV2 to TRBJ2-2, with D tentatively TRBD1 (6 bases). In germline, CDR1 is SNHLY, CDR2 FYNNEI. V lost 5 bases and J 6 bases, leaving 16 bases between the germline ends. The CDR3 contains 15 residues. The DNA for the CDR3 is TGTGCCAGCAGTCGGGACACGGCTGGGTCCGGGGAGCTGTTTTTT. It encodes CASSRDTAGSGELFF.

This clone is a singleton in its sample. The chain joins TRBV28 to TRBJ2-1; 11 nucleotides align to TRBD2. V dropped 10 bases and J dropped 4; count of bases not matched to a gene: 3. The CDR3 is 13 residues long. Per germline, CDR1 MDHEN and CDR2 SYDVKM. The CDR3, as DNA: TGTGCCACTAGCGGGAGGCATTACAATGAGCAGTTCTTC. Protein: CATSGRHYNEQFF. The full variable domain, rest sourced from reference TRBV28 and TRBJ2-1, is DVKVTQSSRYLVKRTGEKVFLECVQDMDHENMFWYRQDPGLGLRLIYFSYDVKMKEKGDIPEGYSVSREKKERFSLILESASTNQTSMYLCATSGRHYNEQFFGPGTRLTVL.

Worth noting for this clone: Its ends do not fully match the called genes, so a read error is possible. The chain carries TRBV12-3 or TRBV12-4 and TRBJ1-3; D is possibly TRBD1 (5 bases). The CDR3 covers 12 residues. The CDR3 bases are TGTGCCAGCAGTTTTCTCCAGACAGACCCAGATTTT. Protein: CASSFLQTDPDF.

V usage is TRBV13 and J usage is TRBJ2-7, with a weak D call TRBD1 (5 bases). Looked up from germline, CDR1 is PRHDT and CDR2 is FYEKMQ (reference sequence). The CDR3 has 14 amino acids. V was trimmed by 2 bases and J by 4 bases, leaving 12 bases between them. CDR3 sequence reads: CASSLNQGRYEQYF. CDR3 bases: TGTGCCAGCAGCTTAAACCAGGGTCGGTACGAGCAGTACTTC.